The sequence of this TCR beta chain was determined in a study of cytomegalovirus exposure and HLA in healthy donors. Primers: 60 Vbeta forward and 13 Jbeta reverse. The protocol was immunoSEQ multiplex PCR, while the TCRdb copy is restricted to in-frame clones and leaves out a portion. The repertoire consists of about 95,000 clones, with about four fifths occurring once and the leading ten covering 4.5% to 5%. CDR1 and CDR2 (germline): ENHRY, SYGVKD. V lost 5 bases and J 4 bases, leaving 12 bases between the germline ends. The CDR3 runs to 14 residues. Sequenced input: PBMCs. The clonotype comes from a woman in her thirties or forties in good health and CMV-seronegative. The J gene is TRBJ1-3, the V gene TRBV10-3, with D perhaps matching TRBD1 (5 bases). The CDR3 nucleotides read TGTGCCATCAGTCCGCAGGGAGGAGGAAACACCATATATTTT. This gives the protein CAISPQGGGNTIYF.